The 10 T cell receptor beta chains presented below share a single source sample, sequenced in a study of CXCR3-negative and CXCR3-positive naive CD8 T cells. Overall study findings and caveats: More hydrophobic TRB CDR3s were found in CXCR3-positive naive cells than in CXCR3-negative naive cells.

In preparing the TRB cDNA libraries, 5' RACE with UMI labels was used. After re-calling the 5' RACE reads, TCRdb lists one entry per CDR3 protein, DNA absent. The repertoire table contains over 55,000 distinct CDR3 sequences. No antigen has been identified for these receptors. Sequences were obtained from naive CXCR3+ CD8+ T cells from blood. The subset was: CD45RO-CCR7+CD27+CD95- naive CD8+ T cells expressing CXCR3 (TNR3+). The receptors come from a human donor in good health. Some clones in this sample may be carry-over from other donors' samples.

The chain employs TRBV12-3 or TRBV12-4 and TRBJ1-1. This CDR3 spans 13 amino acids. The CDR3 spells CASSLLSDTEAFF.

The gene calls are TRBV15 and TRBJ1-4; TCRdb's assignment of TRBD1 cannot be checked, as there is no DNA. Germline-derived CDR1 and CDR2 are LNHNV and YYDKDF (reference sequence). This CDR3 has 15 amino acids. The CDR3 region is CATSRVPVGDEKLFF.

The chain carries TRBV12-3 or TRBV12-4 and TRBJ1-2. This CDR3 comprises 14 residues. This CDR3 is CASSLGTAMGGYTF.

The rearrangement joins TRBV29-1 to TRBJ2-1; TCRdb lists TRBD1, though no DNA is available to test this call. The germline V gene encodes CDR1 SQVTM and CDR2 ANQGSEA. There are 14 residues in the CDR3. The CDR3 is CSVAGTQISNEQFF.

This chain uses TRBV11-2 with TRBJ2-7; TCRdb calls TRBD1, which cannot be checked without DNA. Germline V gives CDR1 SGHAT, CDR2 FQNNGV. This CDR3 is 14 amino acids long. CDR3 region: CASSKTGNRYEQYF.

The gene calls are TRBV7-3 and TRBJ2-7; as DNA is missing, the TRBD1 call by TCRdb cannot be tested. The CDR3 is 20 amino acids. Germline loops: CDR1 SGHTA, CDR2 FQGTGA. The CDR3 sequence is CASTPRSDPNVRGTNNEQYF.

The rearrangement uses TRBV9 and TRBJ2-1; as DNA is missing, the TRBD1 call by TCRdb cannot be tested. The CDR3 covers 14 residues. Germline CDR1 is SGDLS and CDR2 is YYNGEE. The CDR3 protein is CASSPGVSYNEQFF.

The chain couples TRBV20-1 to TRBJ1-3; no DNA is available, so the TRBD1 call from TCRdb remains unchecked. This CDR3 region has 15 residues. Germline values: CDR1 DFQATT, CDR2 SNEGSKA (reference sequence). CDR3 loop: CSARDRDDSGNTIYF.

The rearrangement uses TRBV7-6 and TRBJ2-7. The CDR3 loop spans 14 amino acids. From germline, CDR1 is SGHVS and CDR2 FNYEAQ. The CDR3 here is CASSFRSDSYEQYF.

The chain links TRBV24-1 to TRBJ2-1; the D call of TRBD1 rests on TCRdb alone, since no DNA is present to check it. From germline, CDR1 is KGHDR and CDR2 SFDVKD. The CDR3 has 14 residues. The CDR3 protein is CATSDLLKGPEQFF.